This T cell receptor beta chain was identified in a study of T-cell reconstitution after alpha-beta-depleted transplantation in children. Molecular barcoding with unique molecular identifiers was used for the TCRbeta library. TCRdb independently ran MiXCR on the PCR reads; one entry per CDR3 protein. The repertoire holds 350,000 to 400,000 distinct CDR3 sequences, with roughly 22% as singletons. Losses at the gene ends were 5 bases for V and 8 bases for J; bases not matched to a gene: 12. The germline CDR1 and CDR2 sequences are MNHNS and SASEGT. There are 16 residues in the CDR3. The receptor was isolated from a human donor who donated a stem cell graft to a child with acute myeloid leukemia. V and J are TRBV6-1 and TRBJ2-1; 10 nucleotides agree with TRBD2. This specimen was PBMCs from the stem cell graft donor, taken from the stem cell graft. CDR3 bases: TGTGCCAGCAGTCCTCTAGCGGGAGCCTCCTCAGATGAGCAGTTCTTC. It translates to CASSPLAGASSDEQFF.